These 32 T cell receptor beta chains were sequenced from one sample in a study of blood T cell repertoires in COVID-19. The assay was immunoSEQ multiplex PCR, and TCRdb's table has in-frame clones only and misses some. The sample contains some 250,000 clones, around 80% of which appear only once. The sample was peripheral blood. The source of these receptors is a man aged 60 to 69 with acute or convalescent COVID-19.

This chain's CDR3 is CASSYSETGGHGYTF. CDR3 bases: TGTGCCAGCAGTTACTCGGAGACAGGGGGCCATGGCTACACCTTC. This sequence joins TRBV6-5 and TRBJ1-2, with 10 bases identical to TRBD1. The CDR3 runs to 15 residues. CDR1 and CDR2 from the germline V gene are MNHEY and SVGAGI. The junction had 4 bases not matched to a gene; V was cut back by 0 bases and J by 6 bases.

The chain is built from TRBV2 and TRBJ2-3; D is perhaps TRBD2 (6 bases). Germline V lookup: CDR1 SNHLY, CDR2 FYNNEI. The V end was cut by 4 bases, the J end by 4 bases, with 21 bases between. The CDR3 loop spans 17 amino acids. CDR3 region: CASSAPLGGSNADTQYF. The CDR3 region has the DNA TGTGCCAGCAGTGCCCCCCTAGGAGGGAGTAACGCAGATACGCAGTATTTT.

The chain employs TRBV20-1 and TRBJ1-2, with unresolved D. The CDR3 runs 11 residues. The V gene lost 2 bases and the J gene lost 1 base, with 2 bases spanning the gap. Germline CDR1 DFQATT, CDR2 SNEGSKA (reference sequence). The CDR3: CSARYNYGYTF. CDR3 bases: TGCAGTGCTAGATATAACTATGGCTACACCTTC.

The chain carries TRBV4-3 and TRBJ1-3, with a tentative D call TRBD1 (6 bases). Germline CDR1 is LGHNA and CDR2 is YSLEER. The CDR3 is 16 amino acids. V lost 0 bases and J lost 3, with 12 bases in between. Here the CDR3 DNA reads TGCGCCAGCAGCCAAGATGTATCAGGGGTTGGAAACACCATATATTTT. Protein: CASSQDVSGVGNTIYF.

V usage is TRBV9 and J usage is TRBJ2-5, with D perhaps TRBD1 (6 bases). This CDR3 contains 15 residues. The germline gives CDR1 SGDLS, CDR2 YYNGEE. Trimming removed 4 bases at V and 5 bases at J, with 18 bases between. The CDR3 protein is CASSTTGQHFETQYF. CDR3 DNA sequence: TGTGCCAGCAGCACCACGGGACAACACTTCGAGACCCAGTACTTC.

CDR3 nucleotide sequence: TGTGCCAGTAGTATCGGAGTTAACACCGGGGAGCTGTTTTTT. It encodes CASSIGVNTGELFF. The V gene is TRBV19, the J gene TRBJ2-2; D is uncertain. There are 14 residues in the CDR3. V was clipped by 3 bases and J by 2 bases, with 7 bases between them. Germline V lookup: CDR1 LNHDA, CDR2 SQIVND (reference sequence).

This sequence joins TRBV5-1 and TRBJ2-1; no clear D. This CDR3 has 16 amino acids. Trimming shortened V by 2 bases and J by 0 bases, and 12 bases separated the two germline ends. Germline V CDR1 and CDR2: SGHRS, YFSETQ. The CDR3 DNA reads TGCGCCAGCAGCTTCTCTACGCCGAGCTCCTACAATGAGCAGTTCTTC. Amino acid sequence: CASSFSTPSSYNEQFF.

This chain connects TRBV4-2 to TRBJ1-6, with a weak D call TRBD1 (5 bases). The germline gives CDR1 LGHNA, CDR2 YNFKEQ. The germline V and J ends were trimmed by 0 bases and 9 bases, with 12 bases remaining between them. The CDR3 has 15 residues. CDR3 in amino acids: CASSQDWGPGSPLHF. The CDR3 bases are TGTGCCAGCAGCCAAGACTGGGGCCCGGGTTCACCCCTCCACTTT.

This clone was found once. The chain links TRBV5-6 to TRBJ2-3; 10 positions match TRBD2. CDR1 is SGHDT and CDR2 is YYEEEE in the germline V gene. This CDR3 has 16 amino acids. With V trimmed by 2 bases and J by 0 bases, 3 bases remained unmatched. This CDR3 reads CASSLGLAESTDTQYF. For the CDR3, the DNA is TGTGCCAGCAGCTTAGGACTAGCGGAAAGCACAGATACGCAGTATTTT. Variable domain in full (rest from reference TRBV5-6 and TRBJ2-3): DAGVTQSPTHLIKTRGQQVTLRCSPKSGHDTVSWYQQALGQGPQFIFQYYEEEERQRGNFPDRFSGHQFPNYSSELNVNALLLGDSALYLCASSLGLAESTDTQYFGPGTRLTVL.

The rearrangement joins TRBV29-1 to TRBJ2-7; possibly TRBD2 for D (5 bases). The germline V gene encodes CDR1 SQVTM and CDR2 ANQGSEA. This CDR3 comprises 12 residues. Trimming pared 6 bases from V and 0 bases from J, leaving 9 bases between. CDR3 loop: CSVEGLSYEQYF. The CDR3, as DNA: TGCAGCGTCGAGGGCCTCTCCTACGAGCAGTACTTC.

The chain employs TRBV7-9 and TRBJ2-2; D is uncertain. Trimming left V 4 bases short and J 0 bases short, with 12 bases between. The germline V gene encodes CDR1 SEHNR and CDR2 FQNEAQ (reference sequence). CDR3 length equals 16 residues. The CDR3, as DNA: TGTGCCAGCAGCTCCCAGGCTAACGCGAACACCGGGGAGCTGTTTTTT. The encoded protein is CASSSQANANTGELFF.

This clone was detected only once. The chain combines TRBV7-9 with TRBJ2-3; 7 bases map to TRBD2. J was trimmed by 1 base and V by 9 bases; bases with no gene match: 4. CDR1 and CDR2 from the germline V gene are SEHNR and FQNEAQ (reference sequence). The CDR3 loop spans 13 amino acids. In DNA form, the CDR3 reads TGTGCCAGTGGTGGGGGGGGCACAGATACGCAGTATTTT. Encoded protein: CASGGGGTDTQYF.

The rearrangement uses TRBV28 and TRBJ2-1; weak D call: TRBD1 (6 bases). V lost 7 bases, J lost 2 bases, and 15 bases lay in between. The CDR3 has 15 residues. Germline lookup yields CDR1 MDHEN and CDR2 SYDVKM. CDR3 amino acids: CASTPHRETYNEQFF. Written as DNA, the CDR3 is TGTGCCAGCACCCCCCACAGGGAAACCTACAATGAGCAGTTCTTC.

This chain links TRBV5-1 with TRBJ2-2, with D possibly matching TRBD1 (6 bases). The V gene's germline CDR1 is SGHRS and CDR2 YFSETQ. Trimming cost V 4 bases and J 2 bases, with 15 bases left between them. The length of the CDR3 is 16 residues. CDR3 nucleotides: TGCGCCAGCAGCATACACAGGGTATCAAACACCGGGGAGCTGTTTTTT. Its translation is CASSIHRVSNTGELFF.

CDR3 DNA sequence: TGCGCCAGCAGCTCCCAACCGATCGGGGGTAACACTGAAGCTTTCTTT. It is translated as CASSSQPIGGNTEAFF. The chain combines TRBV5-1 with TRBJ1-1; a possible D gene is TRBD1 (5 bases). V was shortened by 3 bases and J by 2 bases, with 17 bases between the two germline ends. This CDR3 contains 16 residues. Germline CDR1 and CDR2: SGHRS and YFSETQ.

Note on this clone: At one end the junction does not follow the germline gene, possibly because of a read error. J is TRBJ1-4 and V is TRBV4-2; D not certain. The CDR3 has 18 amino acids. Germline V gene data show CDR1 as LGHNA and CDR2 as YNFKEQ. CDR3 amino acids: CASSQPQRSLGRNQKLFF. The CDR3 region has the DNA TGTGCCAGCAGCCAACCACAGCGGTCTTTGGGCCGTAATCAAAAACTGTTTTTT.

V and J are TRBV2 and TRBJ1-1; TRBD1 might be the D (6 bases). The V gene lost 6 bases and the J gene lost 4 bases, with 15 bases spanning the gap. Germline lookup yields CDR1 SNHLY and CDR2 FYNNEI. The CDR3 runs to 14 residues. CDR3 loop: CASRSGGLATEAFF. The CDR3 DNA follows: TGTGCCAGCAGGTCGGGGGGGCTGGCCACTGAAGCTTTCTTT.

This chain connects TRBV5-5 to TRBJ1-4; 7 bases agree with TRBD1. V was pared by 4 bases and J by 7 bases, with 7 bases of the junction left unmatched. Looked up from germline, CDR1 is SGHKS and CDR2 is YYEKEE (reference sequence). CDR3 length: 14 residues. CDR3 nucleotide sequence: TGTGCCAGCAGCGGGGGACAGAAATTTGAAAAACTGTTTTTT. This translates into CASSGGQKFEKLFF.

DNA for the CDR3: TGTGCCAGCAGTTCGAACCTAGCGGGAGGGCCTTTGCAGCAGTACTTC. Protein sequence: CASSSNLAGGPLQQYF. This chain joins TRBV6-6 and TRBJ2-7; 12 nucleotides agree with TRBD2. The V gene end was trimmed by 4 bases and the J gene end by 8 bases; junction bases not matched to a gene: 12. This CDR3 is built from 16 residues. In germline, CDR1 is MNHNY, CDR2 SVGAGI (reference sequence).

The genes are TRBV6-2 or TRBV6-3 and TRBJ1-2; 8 bases fit TRBD1. The CDR3 runs 13 residues. Per germline, CDR1 MNHEY and CDR2 SVGEGT. The ends lost 7 bases at V and 3 bases at J; junction bases unmatched: 4. The CDR3 sequence is CASTPTGDYGYTF. The DNA of the CDR3 is TGTGCCAGCACCCCGACAGGGGACTATGGCTACACCTTC.

The chain has TRBV27 and TRBJ2-6; 10 bases are shared with TRBD2. This CDR3 region has 18 residues. Looked up from germline, CDR1 is MNHEY and CDR2 is SMNVEV (reference sequence). J was trimmed by 0 bases and V by 5 bases; bases with no gene match: 7. The CDR3 region is CASSHSGRTTSGANVLTF. The CDR3 nucleotides read TGTGCCAGCAGTCATAGCGGGAGGACCACCTCTGGGGCCAACGTCCTGACTTTC.

V usage is TRBV18 and J usage is TRBJ2-1; 9 bases line up with TRBD2. The trim removed 0 bases at V and 5 bases at J, leaving 5 bases unmatched. Germline V lookup: CDR1 KGHSH, CDR2 LQKENI. This CDR3 is built from 16 residues. The CDR3 here is CASSPPLAGRDNEQFF. CDR3 in DNA: TGTGCCAGCTCACCACCCCTAGCGGGGAGAGACAATGAGCAGTTCTTC. The full variable domain, its missing parts supplied by reference TRBV18 and TRBJ2-1, is NAGVMQNPRHLVRRRGQEARLRCSPMKGHSHVYWYRQLPEEGLKFMVYLQKENIIDESGMPKERFSAEFPKEGPSILRIQQVVRGDSAAYFCASSPPLAGRDNEQFFGPGTRLTVL.

The J gene is TRBJ2-1, the V gene TRBV21-1; TRBD2 is the table's D call and was not checked against the DNA. TRBV21-1 is an annotated pseudogene. This CDR3 has 15 amino acids. As DNA, the CDR3 is TGTGCCAGCAGCACTCTAGCGGTCCCTGGGGATGAGCAGTTCTTC. It is translated as CASSTLAVPGDEQFF.

The CDR3 DNA reads TGTGCCAGCAGCTCACAGGGTTCAACTAGGTATGGCTACACCTTC. Protein: CASSSQGSTRYGYTF. The rearrangement links TRBV7-3 to TRBJ1-2; possibly TRBD1 for D (6 bases). The CDR3 runs 15 residues. Between the trimmed V and J ends, which lost 4 bases and 5 bases, there was a span of 17 bases. CDR1 is SGHTA, CDR2 FQGTGA, per germline.

J is TRBJ2-1 and V is TRBV15; possibly TRBD2 for D (6 bases). Trimming cost V 0 bases and J 6 bases, with 12 bases left between them. The germline V gene has CDR1 LNHNV and CDR2 YYDKDF (reference sequence). The CDR3 runs 15 residues. In DNA, the CDR3 is TGTGCCACCAGCAGAGATTGGATGGGACTCAATGAGCAGTTCTTC. Residues: CATSRDWMGLNEQFF.

The V call is TRBV14, the J call TRBJ2-1; 10 bases align to TRBD2. V gave up 1 base and J gave up 7 bases; unmatched junction bases: 19. From germline, CDR1 is SGHDN and CDR2 FVKESK. CDR3 length: 20 residues. CDR3 nucleotide sequence: TGTGCCAGCAGCCAAGTGTCGGTAACTAGCGGGAATGGGTGGGGAAATGAGCAGTTCTTC. This encodes CASSQVSVTSGNGWGNEQFF.

This chain uses TRBV7-9 with TRBJ1-4; TRBD1 agrees at 8 bases. CDR1 and CDR2 (germline): SEHNR, FQNEAQ (reference sequence). CDR3 length: 16 amino acids. Trimming cost V 3 bases and J 2 bases; bases outside gene matches: 5. The CDR3, as DNA: TGTGCCAGCAGCTTCGGACAGGGAGGGACTAATGAAAAACTGTTTTTT. Protein product: CASSFGQGGTNEKLFF.

The rearrangement uses TRBV29-1 and TRBJ1-1, with D possibly TRBD1 on 5 matching bases. This CDR3 has 13 residues. Germline CDR1 reads SQVTM; CDR2 reads ANQGSEA. The V gene lost 8 bases and the J gene lost 7 bases, with 20 bases spanning the gap. The CDR3: CSPVKQDVDEAFF. CDR3 DNA: TGCAGCCCCGTAAAACAGGACGTTGATGAAGCTTTCTTT.

This clone was counted a few times. The chain combines TRBV7-3 with TRBJ2-2; 9 nucleotides agree with TRBD1. The trim removed 4 bases at V and 4 bases at J, leaving 7 bases unmatched. In germline, CDR1 is SGHTA, CDR2 FQGTGA. This CDR3 has 16 residues. The DNA for the CDR3 is TGTGCCAGCAGCTCGGGACAGGGCGGGGGCACCGGGGAGCTGTTTTTT. Its protein product is CASSSGQGGGTGELFF.

The chain uses TRBV4-2 and TRBJ1-1; TRBD1 aligns across 9 bases. CDR1 is LGHNA and CDR2 is YNFKEQ in the germline V gene. V dropped 4 bases and J dropped 1; count of bases not matched to a gene: 7. The CDR3 loop spans 16 amino acids. CDR3 in amino acids: CASSPYWTGANTEAFF. CDR3 DNA sequence: TGTGCCAGCAGCCCTTACTGGACAGGGGCGAACACTGAAGCTTTCTTT.

Note on this clone: Compared with germline, one end of the junction differs, possibly owing to a read error. The chain employs TRBV3-1 (or the pseudogene TRBV3-2) and TRBJ1-2; tentative D call: TRBD1 (5 bases). Germline CDR1 LGHDT, CDR2 YNNKEL (reference sequence). This CDR3 region has 12 residues. Here the CDR3 DNA reads TGTGCCAGCAGACAAGACAGCTATGGCTACACCTTC. It translates to CASRQDSYGYTF.

The rearrangement uses TRBV4-1 and TRBJ1-4; D is unclear. This CDR3 comprises 15 residues. Trimming removed 2 bases from V and 8 bases from J, with 15 bases in between. Germline-derived CDR1 and CDR2 are MGHRA and YSYEKL. CDR3 in amino acids: CASSQPTARGEKLFF. As DNA, the CDR3 is TGCGCCAGCAGCCAACCTACAGCGCGAGGGGAAAAACTGTTTTTT.